Each of the 29 T cell receptor beta chains below was sequenced from the same sample in a study of shared clonotypes between healthy human individuals. Profiled with immunoSEQ multiplex PCR; TCRdb holds only in-frame clones, not every one. The data hold about 980,000 clones, with roughly 72% observed a single time. Sample: memory CD4+ T cells sorted from blood. As to subset: CD45RA-negative fraction. These receptors all stem from a man younger than 30 in good health.

This clone has a single count. This chain links TRBV30 with TRBJ2-1; the D call may be TRBD1 or TRBD2 (6 bases each). CDR1 is GTSNPN, CDR2 SVGIG, per germline (reference sequence). The CDR3 contains 13 residues. The germline V and J ends were trimmed by 2 bases and 10 bases, with 15 bases remaining between them. The CDR3 is CAWSPRGGREQFF. The CDR3 DNA sequence: TGTGCCTGGAGTCCCCGTGGGGGGCGAGAGCAGTTCTTC.

J is TRBJ1-5 and V is TRBV7-8; 8 bases are shared with TRBD1. Germline trimming cut 3 bases from V and 9 bases from J; bases unmatched to any gene: 4. The germline V gene has CDR1 SGHVS and CDR2 FQNEAQ. The CDR3 spans 13 residues. Here the CDR3 reads CASSLDREGPQHF. Here the CDR3 DNA reads TGTGCCAGCAGCTTGGACAGGGAGGGGCCCCAGCATTTT.

The gene calls are TRBV27 and TRBJ2-6; D is uncertain. Trimming removed 10 bases at V and 4 bases at J, with 11 bases between. The germline V gene has CDR1 MNHEY and CDR2 SMNVEV (reference sequence). The CDR3 runs 13 residues. The CDR3 is CATISSGANVLTF. The CDR3 DNA follows: TGTGCCACCATCAGCTCCGGGGCCAACGTCCTGACTTTC. The variable domain in full, completed from reference TRBV27 and TRBJ2-6, reads EAQVTQNPRYLITVTGKKLTVTCSQNMNHEYMSWYRQDPGLGLRQIYYSMNVEVTDKGDVPEGYKVSRKEKRNFPLILESPSPNQTSLYFCATISSGANVLTFGAGSRLTVL.

Details on this clone: The same CDR3 also results from other DNA sequences found in this sample. The genes are TRBV29-1 and TRBJ2-7; 9 bases agree with TRBD1. V shed 7 bases and J 7 bases; nucleotides not matched to a gene: 5. CDR1 and CDR2 (germline): SQVTM, ANQGSEA. This CDR3 contains 11 residues. For the CDR3, the DNA is TGCAGCGCGGGACAGGGTGGAGAGCAGTACTTC. It encodes CSAGQGGEQYF.

The rearrangement uses TRBV5-4 and TRBJ2-6; TRBD1 agrees at 9 bases. In germline, CDR1 is SGHNT, CDR2 YYREEE (reference sequence). CDR3 length: 18 residues. Trimming took 0 bases from V and 0 from J; bases not matched to a gene: 4. As DNA, the CDR3 is TGTGCCAGCAGCTTGGGTGGGACAGGGCTCTCTGGGGCCAACGTCCTGACTTTC. Translation gives CASSLGGTGLSGANVLTF.

This chain uses TRBV20-1 with TRBJ1-2; 7 nucleotides agree with TRBD1. The CDR3 length is 11 residues. J was trimmed by 8 bases and V by 4 bases; bases with no gene match: 4. The germline CDR1 and CDR2 sequences are DFQATT and SNEGSKA (reference sequence). The CDR3 reads CSAKHRGGYTF. The CDR3, as DNA: TGCAGTGCTAAACACAGGGGAGGCTACACCTTC.

This clone was detected only a few times. CDR3 sequence reads: CASSLTRRGPEPHGYTF. The CDR3 DNA sequence: TGTGCCAGCAGCTTGACGCGCAGAGGACCGGAACCTCATGGCTACACCTTC. The chain carries TRBV5-4 and TRBJ1-2; unclear D gene. Trimming removed 1 base from V and 6 bases from J, with 22 bases in between. The CDR3 is made up of 17 amino acids. Germline V gene data show CDR1 as SGHNT and CDR2 as YYREEE (reference sequence).

This clone was picked up a small number of times. At one end, the junction sequence differs from germline, possibly due to a read error. V gene TRBV7-7 combines with J gene TRBJ2-3, with D possibly matching TRBD2 (5 bases). This CDR3 has 15 residues. The germline V gene encodes CDR1 SSHAT and CDR2 FNYEAQ (reference sequence). This CDR3 reads CASSQDGIKTDTQYF. In DNA, the CDR3 is TGTGCTAGCAGCCAGGACGGGATCAAGACAGATACGCAGTATTTT.

The J gene is TRBJ2-3, the V gene TRBV30; 10 bases match TRBD2. V trimming: 8 bases; J trimming: 2 bases; junction bases outside the gene matches: 7. The germline CDR1 and CDR2 sequences are GTSNPN and SVGIG (reference sequence). This CDR3 contains 14 residues. The CDR3 DNA reads as TGTGCCATATCTAGCGGGGGAGTCACAGATACGCAGTATTTT. Amino acids: CAISSGGVTDTQYF.

Concerning this clone itself: This specimen includes other DNA sequences encoding the same CDR3. The gene calls are TRBV5-1 and TRBJ2-7; perhaps TRBD2 as D (6 bases). The CDR3 has 14 residues. Germline CDR1 and CDR2: SGHRS and YFSETQ. Trimming removed 2 bases at V and 0 bases at J, with 9 bases between. The CDR3 DNA sequence: TGCGCCAGCAGCTTAGCGGGCGGCTCCTACGAGCAGTACTTC. Its protein product is CASSLAGGSYEQYF. Full variable domain (missing parts from reference TRBV5-1 and TRBJ2-7): KAGVTQTPRYLIKTRGQQVTLSCSPISGHRSVSWYQQTPGQGLQFLFEYFSETQRNKGNFPGRFSGRQFSNSRSEMNVSTLELGDSALYLCASSLAGGSYEQYFGPGTRLTVT.

This rearrangement joins TRBV7-2 to TRBJ2-1; TRBD2 matches 9 bases. V dropped 1 base and J dropped 5; count of bases not matched to a gene: 9. Per germline, CDR1 SGHTA and CDR2 FQGNSA. This CDR3 comprises 17 residues. Here the CDR3 reads CASSLVLGRGGHNEQFF. For the CDR3, the DNA is TGTGCCAGCAGCTTAGTCCTTGGGCGGGGGGGCCACAATGAGCAGTTCTTC.

This clone was detected only a few times. The rearrangement joins TRBV19 to TRBJ1-5, with D tentatively TRBD1 (5 bases). Germline CDR1 reads LNHDA; CDR2 reads SQIVND (reference sequence). The ends were cut back, 3 bases at V and 11 bases at J, with 14 bases in the middle. The CDR3 is 13 amino acids. CDR3 DNA: TGTGCCAGTAGTATCGGGGGAGATTTGGCCCAGCATTTT. This sequence encodes CASSIGGDLAQHF.

This rearrangement joins TRBV5-1 to TRBJ1-5, with D unclear. Germline CDR1 SGHRS, CDR2 YFSETQ. V dropped 4 bases and J dropped 1 base, with 12 bases sitting between them. This CDR3 contains 15 residues. The DNA for the CDR3 is TGCGCCAGCAGCCGGACCCCGGGGAGCAATCAGCCCCAGCATTTT. Encoded protein: CASSRTPGSNQPQHF.

The V gene is TRBV5-1, the J gene TRBJ2-2; D call uncertain. Per germline, CDR1 SGHRS and CDR2 YFSETQ. This CDR3 has 16 amino acids. V was shortened by 0 bases and J by 1 base, with 10 bases between the two germline ends. CDR3 nucleotides: TGCGCCAGCAGCTTGGGGAATACACGGAACACCGGGGAGCTGTTTTTT. Its translation: CASSLGNTRNTGELFF. Filled out from reference TRBV5-1 and TRBJ2-2, the complete variable domain reads KAGVTQTPRYLIKTRGQQVTLSCSPISGHRSVSWYQQTPGQGLQFLFEYFSETQRNKGNFPGRFSGRQFSNSRSEMNVSTLELGDSALYLCASSLGNTRNTGELFFGEGSRLTVL.

The gene calls are TRBV6-1 and TRBJ2-5; TRBD1 matches at 8 bases. The V gene's germline CDR1 is MNHNS and CDR2 SASEGT. The ends lost 3 bases at V and 2 bases at J; junction bases unmatched: 5. The CDR3 is made up of 15 amino acids. CDR3 coding DNA: TGTGCCAGCAGTGACCTCTGGGACAGGCAAGAGACCCAGTACTTC. Protein: CASSDLWDRQETQYF.

The chain is built from TRBV27 and TRBJ2-2; 9 nucleotides agree with TRBD1. In germline, CDR1 is MNHEY, CDR2 SMNVEV (reference sequence). CDR3 length: 16 amino acids. V lost 3 bases, J lost 6 bases, and 8 bases stayed unmatched. CDR3 in amino acids: CASSFTGGAGPGELFF. The CDR3 DNA reads TGTGCCAGCAGTTTTACAGGGGGCGCGGGTCCCGGGGAGCTGTTTTTT.

The chain recombines TRBV30 with TRBJ1-5; D is unresolved. This CDR3 spans 14 amino acids. With 3 bases removed from V and 4 bases from J, the gap between germline ends came to 13 bases. Germline V gives CDR1 GTSNPN, CDR2 SVGIG (reference sequence). Here the CDR3 DNA reads TGTGCCTGGAGCGGCCAGGTAATTAATCAGCCCCAGCATTTT. This codes for CAWSGQVINQPQHF. The variable domain in full, with the rest retrieved from reference TRBV30 and TRBJ1-5, is SQTIHQWPATLVQPVGSPLSLECTVEGTSNPNLYWYRQAAGRGLQLLFYSVGIGQISSEVPQNLSASRPQDRQFILSSKKLLLSDSGFYLCAWSGQVINQPQHFGDGTRLSIL.

The chain is built from TRBV6-9 and TRBJ2-7, with 10 nucleotides matching TRBD2. Germline V lookup: CDR1 MNHGY, CDR2 SVAAGI. The CDR3 extends over 16 amino acids. J gave up 0 bases and V 2 bases, and 4 bases lay outside the gene matches. In DNA, the CDR3 is TGTGCCAGCAGTTATCCCCTAGCGGGGGCCTCCTACGAGCAGTACTTC. It specifies CASSYPLAGASYEQYF.

This clone was detected ten times or more. Other DNA sequences in the same sample also yield this CDR3. The chain is built from TRBV7-9 and TRBJ1-1; unclear D gene. Germline-derived CDR1 and CDR2 are SEHNR and FQNEAQ (reference sequence). The CDR3 sequence is 13 residues long. V lost 3 bases and J 1 base, leaving 6 bases between the germline ends. The CDR3 DNA sequence: TGTGCCAGCAGCTTGGCAGGGAACACTGAAGCTTTCTTT. The encoded protein is CASSLAGNTEAFF.

This clone was found many times. The CDR3 DNA follows: TGTGCCAGCAGTTCTATGGGTTTTTCGAATTCACCCCTCCACTTT. Translation gives CASSSMGFSNSPLHF. The genes are TRBV28 and TRBJ1-6; D not certain. The V end was cut by 4 bases, the J end by 7 bases, with 14 bases between. Germline CDR1 reads MDHEN; CDR2 reads SYDVKM. This CDR3 has 15 residues. Combining the CDR3 with reference TRBV28 and TRBJ1-6 gives the whole variable domain DVKVTQSSRYLVKRTGEKVFLECVQDMDHENMFWYRQDPGLGLRLIYFSYDVKMKEKGDIPEGYSVSREKKERFSLILESASTNQTSMYLCASSSMGFSNSPLHFGNGTRLTVT.

In its sample, this clone was seen many times. The rearrangement joins TRBV18 to TRBJ2-5, with D maybe TRBD2 (6 bases). This CDR3 comprises 14 residues. CDR1 is KGHSH and CDR2 is LQKENI in the germline V gene. V shed 2 bases and J shed 1 base, with 8 bases lying between them. The CDR3 DNA is TGTGCCAGCTCACCATGGGACTCCCAAGAGACCCAGTACTTC. This codes for CASSPWDSQETQYF. Using reference TRBV18 and TRBJ2-5 for the parts outside the CDR3, the full variable domain is NAGVMQNPRHLVRRRGQEARLRCSPMKGHSHVYWYRQLPEEGLKFMVYLQKENIIDESGMPKERFSAEFPKEGPSILRIQQVVRGDSAAYFCASSPWDSQETQYFGPGTRLLVL.

The chain links TRBV5-1 to TRBJ1-2; D remains ambiguous. The CDR3 loop spans 11 amino acids. The V gene's germline CDR1 is SGHRS and CDR2 YFSETQ. V lost 0 bases and J lost 8, with 5 bases in between. The CDR3 region is CASSLEGGYTF. In nucleotides, the CDR3 is TGCGCCAGCAGCTTGGAGGGCGGCTACACCTTC. Drawing the rest from reference TRBV5-1 and TRBJ1-2, the complete variable domain is KAGVTQTPRYLIKTRGQQVTLSCSPISGHRSVSWYQQTPGQGLQFLFEYFSETQRNKGNFPGRFSGRQFSNSRSEMNVSTLELGDSALYLCASSLEGGYTFGSGTRLTVV.

This chain joins TRBV5-6 and TRBJ2-5, with TRBD2 matching over 9 bases. Germline V gene lookup returns CDR1 SGHDT and CDR2 YYEEEE. The CDR3 covers 16 residues. Trimming removed 4 bases from V and 4 bases from J; junction bases left unmatched: 11. CDR3 loop: CASSPPWRGGVETQYF. DNA for the CDR3: TGTGCCAGCAGCCCCCCTTGGCGGGGGGGTGTAGAGACCCAGTACTTC. Supplemented by reference TRBV5-6 and TRBJ2-5, the full variable domain reads DAGVTQSPTHLIKTRGQQVTLRCSPKSGHDTVSWYQQALGQGPQFIFQYYEEEERQRGNFPDRFSGHQFPNYSSELNVNALLLGDSALYLCASSPPWRGGVETQYFGPGTRLLVL.

The J gene is TRBJ1-1, the V gene TRBV5-6; D not resolved. There are 15 residues in the CDR3. V dropped 0 bases and J dropped 0 bases, with 9 bases sitting between them. Germline assignment: CDR1 SGHDT and CDR2 YYEEEE. DNA for the CDR3: TGTGCCAGCAGCTTGGGCGTCAAAATGAACACTGAAGCTTTCTTT. Residues: CASSLGVKMNTEAFF. Together with reference TRBV5-6 and TRBJ1-1, the CDR3 gives the full variable domain: DAGVTQSPTHLIKTRGQQVTLRCSPKSGHDTVSWYQQALGQGPQFIFQYYEEEERQRGNFPDRFSGHQFPNYSSELNVNALLLGDSALYLCASSLGVKMNTEAFFGQGTRLTVV.

The chain couples TRBV18 to TRBJ2-2; D is perhaps TRBD2 (6 bases). The CDR3 totals 14 residues. Between the trimmed V and J ends, which lost 5 bases and 7 bases, there was a span of 14 bases. From germline, CDR1 is KGHSH and CDR2 LQKENI. This CDR3 is CASSLGTGGGELFF. The CDR3, as DNA: TGTGCCAGCTCATTAGGGACTGGAGGCGGGGAGCTGTTTTTT.

The gene calls are TRBV7-2 and TRBJ2-3, with D maybe TRBD2 (5 bases). The V and J ends lost 5 bases and 2 bases respectively, with 8 bases between them. Germline V lookup: CDR1 SGHTA, CDR2 FQGNSA. The CDR3 spans 13 residues. The CDR3 coding sequence is TGTGCCAGCAGCCCGGGGATCACAGATACGCAGTATTTT. This encodes CASSPGITDTQYF.

The CDR3 coding sequence is TGTGCCAGCAGCTTTCGGGAAAGTGGAAACACCATATATTTT. Amino acid sequence: CASSFRESGNTIYF. This chain connects TRBV7-9 to TRBJ1-3, with D uncertain. The CDR3 sequence is 14 residues long. Germline lookup yields CDR1 SEHNR and CDR2 FQNEAQ (reference sequence). V gave up 3 bases and J gave up 3 bases, with 9 bases separating them.

The chain is built from TRBV2 and TRBJ2-7, with 8 bases aligning to TRBD1. Germline trimming cut 1 base from V and 4 bases from J; bases unmatched to any gene: 9. The CDR3 sequence is 16 residues long. From germline, CDR1 is SNHLY and CDR2 FYNNEI. This CDR3 reads CASSEEVMTGAYEQYF. The CDR3 DNA is TGTGCCAGCAGTGAAGAGGTAATGACAGGGGCATACGAGCAGTACTTC.

V usage is TRBV15 and J usage is TRBJ2-1; possible D gene TRBD1, 6 bases. Germline V gene sequence: CDR1 LNHNV, CDR2 YYDKDF (reference sequence). V lost 5 bases and J lost 2, with 13 bases in between. There are 15 residues in the CDR3. CDR3: CATSSLRGTYNEQFF. CDR3 sequence (DNA): TGTGCCACCAGCTCCCTAAGGGGGACCTACAATGAGCAGTTCTTC.